The clone carrying this T cell receptor beta chain was seen once. These data originate in a study of blood T cell repertoires in COVID-19. On the study more broadly: The analysed material was cDNA or gDNA that came from T cells, B-cell-depleted T cells, or PBMCs.

Authors' methods: Nucleated cell number was recorded as an estimate derived from reference gene primer amplification. The data were produced by immunoSEQ multiplex PCR, yet TCRdb's version contains in-frame clones alone and is incomplete. The D gene and trimming were derived from the DNA, and the V and J assignments and clone size from that table. Altogether roughly 250,000 clones are present, 84% being singletons, with the ten largest covering roughly 4%. Looked up from germline, CDR1 is MNHNY and CDR2 is SVGAGI (reference sequence). CDR3 length: 16 residues. After removal of 2 bases from V and 7 bases from J, the junction contained 8 bases not matched to a gene.

What was sequenced was peripheral blood. The source of this sequence is a man between 50 and 59 years old with acute or convalescent COVID-19. This sequence joins TRBV6-6 and TRBJ1-6; 7 bases are a match to TRBD1. The CDR3 loop reads CASSYTGASDNSPLHF. CDR3 sequence (DNA): TGTGCCAGCAGTTACACAGGGGCTTCGGACAATTCACCCCTCCACTTT.